Listed below are T cell receptor beta chains from one sample, sequenced in a study of blood T cell repertoires in COVID-19. Clones were sequenced by immunoSEQ multiplex PCR, and TCRdb holds only the in-frame ones, with some missing. The table includes about 220,000 clones, 84% detected once. The sample comprised peripheral blood. Source of these receptors: a man aged 25 to 40 with active or convalescent COVID-19. Each CDR3 is given with its conserved first and last residue. Each record gives: V gene, clone size, J gene, D gene, CDR3 protein, CDR3 DNA. A D gene is named only where the DNA matches it firmly. Not every row has a clone size; where given, it reads once, few, many or a size class.

V: TRBV9; size: -; J: TRBJ2-3; D: TRBD1; CDR3: CASSKRGTVPTDTQYF; DNA: TGTGCCAGCAGCAAAAGAGGGACAGTACCCACAGATACGCAGTATTTT
V: TRBV30; size: -; J: TRBJ1-2; D: TRBD1; CDR3: CAWSPPRDRGYTF; DNA: TGTGCCTGGAGTCCCCCTCGGGACAGAGGCTACACCTTC
V: TRBV28; size: -; J: TRBJ1-3; D: -; CDR3: CASSSGMEPSGNTIYF; DNA: TGTGCCAGCAGTTCAGGGATGGAACCCTCTGGAAACACCATATATTTT
V: TRBV6-5; size: -; J: TRBJ2-5; D: -; CDR3: CASSPPGQIETQYF; DNA: TGTGCCAGCAGTCCCCCGGGACAAATAGAGACCCAGTACTTC
V: TRBV3-1/TRBV3-2; size: -; J: TRBJ2-1; D: -; CDR3: CASNLAGGSYNEQFF; DNA: TGTGCCAGTAACCTCGCGGGTGGGTCCTACAATGAGCAGTTCTTC
V: TRBV5-4; size: -; J: TRBJ1-4; D: TRBD1; CDR3: CASSRRGTANEKLFF; DNA: TGTGCCAGCAGCCGACGCGGGACAGCAAATGAAAAACTGTTTTTT
V: TRBV6-5; size: -; J: TRBJ2-1; D: -; CDR3: CASRDSSNEQFF; DNA: TGTGCCAGCAGAGACAGCAGCAATGAGCAGTTCTTC
V: TRBV5-1; size: -; J: TRBJ1-5; D: TRBD1; CDR3: CASSLSGQGSRSQPQHF; DNA: TGCGCCAGCAGCTTGTCGGGACAGGGATCGAGGAGTCAGCCCCAGCATTTT
V: TRBV7-8; size: -; J: TRBJ1-5; D: TRBD1; CDR3: CASSPDRGPDQPQHF; DNA: TGTGCCAGCAGCCCAGACAGGGGGCCGGATCAGCCCCAGCATTTT
V: TRBV6-6; size: -; J: TRBJ1-1; D: TRBD1; CDR3: CASSYGTVNEAFF; DNA: TGTGCCAGCAGTTATGGGACAGTAAATGAAGCTTTCTTT
V: TRBV4-1; size: -; J: TRBJ2-3; D: -; CDR3: CASSPLSSTTSTDTQYF; DNA: TGCGCCAGCAGCCCTCTTTCTAGCACCACTAGCACAGATACGCAGTATTTT
V: TRBV28; size: -; J: TRBJ2-1; D: -; CDR3: CASTLGDNSYNEQFF; DNA: TGTGCCAGCACCTTGGGGGACAACTCCTACAATGAGCAGTTCTTC
V: TRBV7-6; size: -; J: TRBJ2-3; D: TRBD2; CDR3: CASSHPGLATDTQYF; DNA: TGTGCCAGCAGCCACCCGGGACTAGCAACAGATACGCAGTATTTT
V: TRBV5-1; size: -; J: TRBJ2-6; D: -; CDR3: CASSSVGADSGANVLTF; DNA: TGCGCCAGCAGCTCGGTGGGAGCAGACTCTGGGGCCAACGTCCTGACTTTC
V: TRBV25-1; size: -; J: TRBJ1-1; D: -; CDR3: CASTETGNTEAFF; DNA: TGTGCCAGCACTGAAACAGGGAACACTGAAGCTTTCTTT
V: TRBV27; size: -; J: TRBJ1-1; D: -; CDR3: CASSFRGENTEAFF; DNA: TGTGCCAGCAGTTTCCGGGGGGAGAACACTGAAGCTTTCTTT
V: TRBV4-2; size: -; J: TRBJ1-1; D: -; CDR3: CASSQDLGRENTEAFF; DNA: TGTGCCAGCAGCCAAGATCTCGGCAGGGAGAACACTGAAGCTTTCTTT
V: TRBV29-1; size: -; J: TRBJ1-4; D: TRBD1; CDR3: CSVSETGIAEKLFF; DNA: TGCAGCGTTTCCGAGACAGGGATTGCTGAAAAACTGTTTTTT
V: TRBV24-1; size: -; J: TRBJ1-1; D: -; CDR3: CATRENYGGTEAFF; DNA: TGTGCCACCAGGGAAAATTACGGAGGGACTGAAGCTTTCTTT
V: TRBV6-2/TRBV6-3; size: once; J: TRBJ1-5; D: TRBD1; CDR3: CASSPLRQGTPLRQPQHF; DNA: TGTGCCAGCAGTCCCCTAAGACAGGGGACGCCCCTTAGGCAGCCCCAGCATTTT
V: TRBV28; size: -; J: TRBJ1-2; D: TRBD1; CDR3: CASRDRGSTIGYTF; DNA: TGTGCCAGCAGGGACAGGGGGAGTACGATCGGCTACACCTTC
V: TRBV11-2; size: -; J: TRBJ2-1; D: TRBD2; CDR3: CASSLSGSDINEQFF; DNA: TGTGCCAGCAGCCTAAGCGGGAGCGACATCAATGAGCAGTTCTTC
V: TRBV7-2; size: -; J: TRBJ1-5; D: -; CDR3: CASSPAFGGGQHF; DNA: TGTGCCAGCAGCCCCGCATTTGGGGGCGGCCAGCATTTT
V: TRBV28; size: -; J: TRBJ2-7; D: -; CDR3: CASSLSRGYEQYF; DNA: TGTGCCAGCAGTTTATCCCGGGGCTACGAGCAGTACTTC
V: TRBV6-2/TRBV6-3; size: once; J: TRBJ2-3; D: TRBD2; CDR3: CASSARLAVTDTQYF; DNA: TGTGCCAGCAGTGCCCGACTAGCGGTCACAGATACGCAGTATTTT
V: TRBV6-6; size: once; J: TRBJ2-1; D: -; CDR3: CASSPPGLAETPPHEQFF; DNA: TGTGCCAGCAGTCCCCCCGGATTAGCGGAAACCCCCCCCCATGAGCAGTTCTTC
V: TRBV7-8; size: -; J: TRBJ1-2; D: -; CDR3: CASSFWTVGVQRDYGYTF; DNA: TGTGCCAGCAGCTTCTGGACAGTCGGGGTGCAGCGCGACTATGGCTACACCTTC
V: TRBV29-1; size: -; J: TRBJ1-2; D: -; CDR3: CSVAEPYSNYGYTF; DNA: TGCAGCGTTGCTGAACCGTACAGCAACTATGGCTACACCTTC
V: TRBV27; size: few; J: TRBJ2-5; D: TRBD1; CDR3: CASRIRAGTEETQYF; DNA: TGTGCCAGCAGGATCCGGGCCGGGACAGAAGAGACCCAGTACTTC
V: TRBV28; size: -; J: TRBJ1-5; D: -; CDR3: CASASPGAGEQPQHF; DNA: TGTGCCAGTGCTTCCCCCGGGGCAGGGGAACAGCCCCAGCATTTT
V: TRBV5-5; size: -; J: TRBJ2-6; D: -; CDR3: CASSLAGQSSGANVLTF; DNA: TGTGCCAGCAGCTTGGCCGGACAGAGCTCTGGGGCCAACGTCCTGACTTTC
V: TRBV6-1; size: -; J: TRBJ1-2; D: -; CDR3: CASSERGLSYGYTF; DNA: TGTGCCAGCAGTGAGCGGGGGCTTAGCTATGGCTACACCTTC
V: TRBV5-1; size: -; J: TRBJ1-4; D: TRBD1; CDR3: CASSPRQGGEKLFF; DNA: TGCGCCAGCAGCCCGCGACAGGGCGGGGAAAAACTGTTTTTT
V: TRBV2; size: few; J: TRBJ2-3; D: TRBD2; CDR3: CASSSRGGGGTDTQYF; DNA: TGTGCCAGCAGTTCTCGTGGCGGGGGGGGCACAGATACGCAGTATTTT
V: TRBV7-2; size: -; J: TRBJ2-4; D: -; CDR3: CASSLAGQNIQYF; DNA: TGTGCCAGCAGCCTTGCGGGCCAAAACATTCAGTACTTC
V: TRBV7-2; size: -; J: TRBJ2-1; D: TRBD1; CDR3: CASSLGGTGAYNEQFF; DNA: TGTGCCAGCAGCTTAGGTGGGACAGGGGCCTACAATGAGCAGTTCTTC
V: TRBV30; size: -; J: TRBJ1-5; D: -; CDR3: CAWSVRTVNQPQHF; DNA: TGTGCCTGGAGTGTAAGGACAGTCAATCAGCCCCAGCATTTT
V: TRBV19; size: few; J: TRBJ1-5; D: -; CDR3: CASKGAGYSNQPQHF; DNA: TGTGCCAGTAAAGGCGCGGGCTATAGCAATCAGCCCCAGCATTTT
V: TRBV5-6; size: -; J: TRBJ2-1; D: TRBD1; CDR3: CASSIGTVSSYNEQFF; DNA: TGTGCCAGCAGCATAGGGACAGTAAGCTCCTACAATGAGCAGTTCTTC